This TCR beta chain is drawn from a study of blood T cells in healthy people across ages. Study-level results: Older individuals had lower TCR beta diversity per million T cells (the decline was roughly linear).

Turning to this clonotype: Its antigen is unknown.

Next came a second PCR, run for about 6 to 12 cycles, which used a sample-barcoded 5' primer along with a J-beta primer mix. TCRdb processed the 5' RACE reads anew with MiXCR; each CDR3 protein has one entry. The table includes around 1.5 million distinct CDR3 sequences, almost 35% detected once. CDR1 is SGHDT, CDR2 YYEEEE, per germline. Deletions cut 4 bases from V and 10 bases from J, with 14 bases between. CDR3 length: 12 residues. Sequencing input: blood. This chain links TRBV5-6 with TRBJ1-1, with D maybe TRBD1 (6 bases). This receptor was identified in a woman in her 30s in good health. The CDR3 reads CASSEIRGRAFF. In nucleotides, the CDR3 is TGTGCCAGCAGCGAGATCAGGGGTCGAGCTTTCTTT. The variable domain in full, with the rest retrieved from reference TRBV5-6 and TRBJ1-1, is DAGVTQSPTHLIKTRGQQVTLRCSPKSGHDTVSWYQQALGQGPQFIFQYYEEEERQRGNFPDRFSGHQFPNYSSELNVNALLLGDSALYLCASSEIRGRAFFGQGTRLTVV.